The rows below give T cell receptor beta chains drawn from one sample of a study of blood T cell repertoires in COVID-19. Measured with immunoSEQ multiplex PCR; TCRdb has only the in-frame clones, and not every one. The table shows approximately 350,000 clones, with 80% to 90% occurring only once. The sample consisted of PBMCs or T cells enriched from blood (not recorded which). Source of these receptors: a young man who had recovered from COVID-19. CDR3s include the opening cysteine and the closing phenylalanine or tryptophan. The D gene is left open where the match is weak. Only some rows state a clone size, as once, few, many or a class for expanded clones.

>.|TRBJ2-7|TRBD1|TRBV6-1
TGTGCCAGCAGTGAGGACAGGGGGGGGACCTACGAGCAGTACTTC
CASSEDRGGTYEQYF
>.|TRBJ1-3|.|TRBV6-5
TGTGCCAGCAGACGTGGGGCAATGGGAAACACCATATATTTT
CASRRGAMGNTIYF
>.|TRBJ1-1|TRBD1|TRBV6-5
TGTGCCAGCAGTTCGACAGGGGGAGTCAGGAACACTGAAGCTTTCTTT
CASSSTGGVRNTEAFF
>.|TRBJ1-3|.|TRBV7-9
TGTGCCAGCAGCCAGGGATCCGGAAACACCATATATTTT
CASSQGSGNTIYF
>once|TRBJ1-2|.|TRBV18
TGTGCCAGCTCACCTCAGTTCATCTCAGACACTGGAATCCTCTATGGCTACACCTTC
CASSPQFISDTGILYGYTF
>.|TRBJ2-7|TRBD2|TRBV19
TGTGCCAGTAGTGCAAAGACTAGCGGGGGCTACGAGCAGTACTTC
CASSAKTSGGYEQYF
>.|TRBJ2-3|.|TRBV3-1/TRBV3-2
TGTGCCAGCAGCCTTTTAACAGATACGCAGTATTTT
CASSLLTDTQYF
>.|TRBJ2-4|.|TRBV4-2
TGTGCCAGCAGCCAAGATGCGGGACAGATCGACATTCAGTACTTC
CASSQDAGQIDIQYF
>.|TRBJ1-5|.|TRBV9
TGTGCCAGCAGCGTGTCAGGCAATCAGCCCCAGCATTTT
CASSVSGNQPQHF
>.|TRBJ2-4|.|TRBV7-2
TGTGCCAGCAGCTTAGGACACGGAAAGGGGGAATCAGCCAAAAACATTCAGTACTTC
CASSLGHGKGESAKNIQYF
>.|TRBJ2-7|.|TRBV24-1
TGTGCCACCAGTGATTTAGTAACGGGCGAGCAGTACTTC
CATSDLVTGEQYF
>.|TRBJ2-7|.|TRBV7-8
TGTGCCAGCAGCCCAAGTCGGACAAAGTCCTACGAGCAGTACTTC
CASSPSRTKSYEQYF
>.|TRBJ1-4|.|TRBV2
TGTGCCAGCATGGGCGGGGCTGAAAAACTGTTTTTT
CASMGGAEKLFF
>.|TRBJ2-1|.|TRBV9
TGTGCCAGCAGCGCCGACAGTGAGTACAATGAGCAGTTCTTC
CASSADSEYNEQFF
>.|TRBJ2-1|TRBD2|TRBV14
TGTGCCAGCAGCCAAGGTCAGCGGGAGGACGGGGAGCAGTTCTTC
CASSQGQREDGEQFF
>.|TRBJ1-5|.|TRBV11-2
TGTGCCAGCAGCCTGACGCTAGATCAGCCCCAGCATTTT
CASSLTLDQPQHF
>.|TRBJ1-2|.|TRBV19
TGTGCCAGTAGTCCTCTACGGGGTATGATCACATCGAACTATGGCTACACCTTC
CASSPLRGMITSNYGYTF
>.|TRBJ1-6|.|TRBV5-1
TGCGCCAGCAGGAACGAGGGAGGCTCCTATAATTCACCCCTCCACTTT
CASRNEGGSYNSPLHF
>.|TRBJ1-1|TRBD1|TRBV10-1
TGCGCCAGCAGTGATTTCGGGACAGGGAACACTGAAGCTTTCTTT
CASSDFGTGNTEAFF
>.|TRBJ2-2|TRBD2|TRBV5-1
TGCGCCAGCAGCGTGGGGAACACGGGAGGGACCGGGGAGCTGTTTTTT
CASSVGNTGGTGELFF
>.|TRBJ2-3|.|TRBV2
TGTGCCAGCAGTGAGCGTGAACGGGGACTCTCTGGTCGGTATTTT
CASSERERGLSGRYF
>.|TRBJ2-5|TRBD2|TRBV15
TGTGCCACCAGCAGAGATTCGGCTAGCGGGGAGACCCAGTACTTC
CATSRDSASGETQYF
>.|TRBJ2-7|.|TRBV6-2/TRBV6-3
TGTGCCAGCAGTTCCCTAGAGCACCCTTACGAGCAGTACTTC
CASSSLEHPYEQYF
>.|TRBJ1-3|.|TRBV11-2
TGTGCCAGCAGCCCCTACAGGGTCTCTGGAAACACCATATATTTT
CASSPYRVSGNTIYF
>.|TRBJ2-7|.|TRBV12-3/TRBV12-4
TGTGCCAGCACCCTCTCCGGCTCCTACGAGCAGTACTTC
CASTLSGSYEQYF
>.|TRBJ1-6|.|TRBV14
TGTGCCAGCAGCCAAGTGACAAGAAATTCACCCCTCCACTTT
CASSQVTRNSPLHF
>.|TRBJ2-7|.|TRBV11-2
TGTGCCAGCAGAGGTCTAGGCTACGAGCAGTACTTC
CASRGLGYEQYF
>.|TRBJ1-6|TRBD1|TRBV7-3
TGTGCCAGCAGCTTAGGGACAGGGGATAATTCACCCCTCCACTTT
CASSLGTGDNSPLHF
>.|TRBJ1-2|TRBD1|TRBV6-5
TGTGCCAGCAGTCGGGACAGCAGTTATGGCTACACCTTC
CASSRDSSYGYTF
>once|TRBJ1-2|.|TRBV7-2
TGTGCCAGCAGCTTAGCGAGGACAGACTATGGCTACACCTTC
CASSLARTDYGYTF
>.|TRBJ1-4|.|TRBV11-2
TGTGCCAGCCTCCGGGGGGGCCATGAAAAACTGTTTTTT
CASLRGGHEKLFF
>.|TRBJ2-7|TRBD1|TRBV6-4
TGTGCCACCAAACAACGACAGGGGCCGTACGAGCAGTACTTC
CATKQRQGPYEQYF
>few|TRBJ1-1|.|TRBV5-1
TGCGCCAGCAGCTCCAGGGGTGGGAACACTGAAGCTTTCTTT
CASSSRGGNTEAFF
>once|TRBJ2-1|TRBD2|TRBV28
TGTGCCAGCAGCTCCCTTGGGACTAGCCACTACAATGAGCAGTTCTTC
CASSSLGTSHYNEQFF
>.|TRBJ2-2|.|TRBV7-8
TGTGCCAGCAGCCCACTCGCGAACACCGGGGAGCTGTTTTTT
CASSPLANTGELFF
>once|TRBJ1-2|.|TRBV11-2
TGTGCCAGCAGCCCAGGGGAGTACTATGGCTACACCTTC
CASSPGEYYGYTF
>.|TRBJ2-7|TRBD1|TRBV7-8
TGTGCCAGCAGCTCAGGACAGGGCCGAACTGCGCAGTACTTC
CASSSGQGRTAQYF
>few|TRBJ2-1|TRBD2|TRBV4-2
TGTGCCAGCAGCCAAGGACTAGCGGGAAACGGGGAGCAGTTCTTC
CASSQGLAGNGEQFF
>.|TRBJ2-4|.|TRBV7-2
TGTGCCAGCAAGGGGGTAGAAAACATTCAGTACTTC
CASKGVENIQYF
>.|TRBJ2-2|TRBD2|TRBV7-9
TGTGCCAGCAGCTTGCTAGCGGGGGTCTCCGGGGAGCTGTTTTTT
CASSLLAGVSGELFF
>few|TRBJ1-1|TRBD1|TRBV2
TGTGCCAGCAGTGAAGCGGCCACAGGGGGGAACACTGAAGCTTTCTTT
CASSEAATGGNTEAFF
>.|TRBJ2-5|TRBD1|TRBV2
TGTGCCAGCAGCGACAGGGTTGAGACCCAGTACTTC
CASSDRVETQYF
>.|TRBJ2-1|.|TRBV3-1/TRBV3-2
TGTGCCAGCAGCCGGATACTACTAACCAACAATGAGCAGTTCTTC
CASSRILLTNNEQFF
>.|TRBJ1-5|TRBD1|TRBV4-2
TGTGCCAGCAGCGATAACAGGGGCGGCAATCAGCCCCAGCATTTT
CASSDNRGGNQPQHF
>once|TRBJ1-2|.|TRBV5-1
TGCGCCAGCACCACACAGGGTTCTAACTATGGCTACACCTTC
CASTTQGSNYGYTF
>.|TRBJ1-5|.|TRBV11-2
TGTGCCAGCAGCGAAGGGGAAAGCAATCAGCCCCAGCATTTT
CASSEGESNQPQHF
>.|TRBJ1-4|.|TRBV4-3
TGCGCCAGCAGCCAAGTGGGGGCGCGGGAAAAACTGTTTTTT
CASSQVGAREKLFF
>.|TRBJ2-7|TRBD1|TRBV9
TGTGCCAGCAGCGGGACAGGCTATTCCTACGAGCAGTACTTC
CASSGTGYSYEQYF
>.|TRBJ2-3|.|TRBV19
TGTGCCAGTAGCGGCCCAGGTTTTAGAACAGATACGCAGTATTTT
CASSGPGFRTDTQYF
>once|TRBJ2-7|.|TRBV7-9
TGTGCCAGCAGCTTATTCCAGGCCACCTACGAGCAGTACTTC
CASSLFQATYEQYF
>once|TRBJ1-5|TRBD1|TRBV6-1
TGTGCCAGCAGTGAGGGACAGACCCATCAGCCCCAGCATTTT
CASSEGQTHQPQHF
>.|TRBJ2-5|.|TRBV5-4
TGTGCCAGCAGCCCGAAGGACAGCCAAGAGACCCAGTACTTC
CASSPKDSQETQYF
>.|TRBJ2-7|TRBD1|TRBV12-5
TGTGCTAGTGGTTTCGACAGGGGCCGATACTTC
CASGFDRGRYF